The 20 T cell receptor beta chains given below trace back to one sample, sequenced in a study of T cells in women clearing cervical HPV infection. TCRdb's table, derived via immunoSEQ multiplex PCR, lists solely in-frame clones and lacks some. The repertoire shows around 24,000 clones; the top ten hold about 3.9%. The source material was blood buffy coat. All receptors come from a woman aged 18-69 years with a cervical HPV16 infection that either progressed to CIN3+ or cleared (not recorded which).

About this clone itself: The read falls 3 residues short of the CDR3 end, and the missing part is taken from the germline J gene. The rearrangement uses TRBV14 and TRBJ2-7; 9 nucleotides agree with TRBD1. The CDR3 runs to 13 residues. Trimming at V came to 3 bases and at J to 6 bases, leaving 3 bases not matched to a gene. CDR1 and CDR2 from the germline V gene are SGHDN and FVKESK. The sequenced CDR3 bases are TGTGCCAGCAGCCAGACAGGGGGTGGCGAG. Translating it yields CASSQTGGGE. The whole CDR3 protein reads CASSQTGGGEQYF.

About this clone itself: The read ends 3 residues before the CDR3 terminus; that terminus is restored from the germline J gene. This rearrangement joins TRBV7-2 to TRBJ2-5, with D perhaps matching TRBD2 (7 bases). The germline V and J ends were trimmed by 2 bases and 3 bases, with 13 bases remaining between them. Germline values: CDR1 SGHTA, CDR2 FQGNSA. The CDR3 runs to 15 residues. The CDR3 bases that were read are TGTGCCAGCAGCTTACGGGCGGGGGCCGAAGAGACC. Its translation is CASSLRAGAEET. The entire CDR3 sequence reads CASSLRAGAEETQYF.

As to this clone: The read gets to within 3 residues of the CDR3 end, and the germline J gene fills in the rest. This sequence joins TRBV13 and TRBJ2-7; no definite D call. CDR1 and CDR2 from the germline V gene are PRHDT and FYEKMQ (reference sequence). V was trimmed by 4 bases and J by 6 bases, leaving 10 bases between them. This CDR3 spans 12 amino acids. CDR3 bases read: TGTGCCAGCAGCTCTGCCCGGTCCGAG. This sequence encodes CASSSARSE. Given in full, the CDR3 is CASSSARSEQYF.

As to this clone: The read terminates 3 residues before the CDR3 end, so the remaining end is supplied by the germline J gene. V and J are TRBV20-1 and TRBJ1-1, with D perhaps matching TRBD1 (5 bases). The CDR3 is 13 amino acids. V shed 6 bases and J shed 3 bases, with 14 bases lying between them. Germline values: CDR1 DFQATT, CDR2 SNEGSKA (reference sequence). CDR3 residues: CSAKRGVDTEAFF. The DNA read from the CDR3 is TGCAGTGCAAAACGGGGGGTGGACACTGAA.

Worth noting for this clone: The CDR3 end is not reached by the read, which stops 3 residues before it; the germline J gene fills it in. V gene TRBV7-2 combines with J gene TRBJ1-2, with D perhaps TRBD1 (6 bases). The CDR3 is made up of 12 amino acids. Looked up from germline, CDR1 is SGHTA and CDR2 is FQGNSA. Partial CDR3 DNA: TGTGCCAGCAGCCCCGAGGGGGATACC. As protein: CASSPEGDT. The full CDR3 reads CASSPEGDTYTF.

Note on this clone: Sequencing ends 3 residues short of the CDR3 end; the germline J gene provides the rest. This rearrangement joins TRBV4-1 to TRBJ2-3, with D unclear. The V gene lost 1 base and the J gene lost 2 bases, with 4 bases spanning the gap. CDR1 is MGHRA and CDR2 is YSYEKL in the germline V gene. The CDR3 is 13 amino acids. The CDR3 sequence is CASSQAYTDTQYF. The covered CDR3 bases are TGCGCCAGCAGCCAAGCCTACACAGATACG.

Details on this clone: The read gets to within 3 residues of the CDR3 end, and the germline J gene fills in the rest. The V call is TRBV6-1, the J call TRBJ2-7; D gene uncertain. This CDR3 region has 14 residues. Trimming cost V 0 bases and J 3 bases, with 9 bases left between them. CDR1 MNHNS and CDR2 SASEGT come from the germline V gene. CDR3 DNA (partial): TGTGCCAGCAGTGAAGCTGCCAGGTACTACGAG. Its translation is CASSEAARYYE. The full CDR3 is CASSEAARYYEQYF.

Of note for this clone: The read ends 3 residues before the CDR3 terminus; that terminus is restored from the germline J gene. The chain joins TRBV5-4 to TRBJ1-4; no definite D call. The CDR3 length is 13 residues. V lost 1 base and J lost 4, with 5 bases in between. Germline lookup yields CDR1 SGHNT and CDR2 YYREEE (reference sequence). CDR3 DNA, as far as it was read: TGTGCCAGCAGCTTGACAGTTAATGAAAAA. Encoded protein: CASSLTVNEK. The whole CDR3 region reads CASSLTVNEKLFF.

As regards this clone: With the read ending 3 residues before the CDR3 end, the germline J gene is used to fill in that end. The chain has TRBV6-1 and TRBJ1-2; perhaps TRBD1 as D (5 bases). The germline gives CDR1 MNHNS, CDR2 SASEGT. The CDR3 is 13 amino acids. Partial CDR3 DNA: TGTGCCAGCAGTGTAGGCCAGGGAGGCGGC. This translates into CASSVGQGGG. The complete CDR3 protein is CASSVGQGGGYTF.

Regarding this clone: The read is 3 residues too short to cover the CDR3 end, so that end is filled in from the germline J gene. The gene calls are TRBV5-1 and TRBJ2-5; possible D gene TRBD1, 5 bases. The CDR3 spans 15 residues. Looked up from germline, CDR1 is SGHRS and CDR2 is YFSETQ. The V gene lost 4 bases and the J gene lost 2 bases, with 15 bases spanning the gap. CDR3 protein: CASSAATEHQETQYF. The CDR3 DNA, read in part, is TGCGCCAGCAGCGCCGCGACAGAGCATCAAGAGACC.

About this clone itself: The CDR3 end falls 3 residues outside the read, so it is completed with the germline J gene. This chain links TRBV10-3 with TRBJ1-5; D gene unclear. CDR1 and CDR2 from the germline V gene are ENHRY and SYGVKD. The CDR3 loop spans 14 amino acids. The ends were cut back, 3 bases at V and 6 bases at J, with 12 bases in the middle. The part of the CDR3 DNA that was read is TGTGCCATCAGTGATTCAGGACTCGGTCAGCCC. Translation gives CAISDSGLGQP. The entire CDR3 sequence reads CAISDSGLGQPQHF.

Comment on this clone: The CDR3 end is not reached by the read, which stops 3 residues before it; the germline J gene fills it in. The chain is built from TRBV5-4 and TRBJ1-5; tentatively, D is TRBD1 (5 bases). From germline, CDR1 is SGHNT and CDR2 YYREEE (reference sequence). The germline V and J ends were trimmed by 0 bases and 6 bases, with 7 bases remaining between them. The CDR3 sequence is 13 residues long. CDR3 DNA (partial): TGTGCCAGCAGCTTGGCCGGGGGTCAGCCC. It codes for CASSLAGGQP. The full CDR3 protein reads CASSLAGGQPQHF. The whole variable domain, remainder taken from reference TRBV5-4 and TRBJ1-5, is ETGVTQSPTHLIKTRGQQVTLRCSSQSGHNTVSWYQQALGQGPQFIFQYYREEENGRGNFPPRFSGLQFPNYSSELNVNALELDDSALYLCASSLAGGQPQHFGDGTRLSIL.

Concerning this clone itself: The sequenced fragment ends 3 residues before the CDR3 boundary, so the rest is inferred from the germline J gene. The chain joins TRBV2 to TRBJ1-3; D not resolved. The germline V gene encodes CDR1 SNHLY and CDR2 FYNNEI. CDR3 length: 16 amino acids. The V end was cut by 6 bases, the J end by 0 bases, with 15 bases between. CDR3 protein: CASRWPIGFSGNTIYF. Partial CDR3 DNA: TGTGCCAGCAGATGGCCGATTGGTTTCTCTGGAAACACC.

Details on this clone: The missing CDR3 end, 3 residues past where the read stops, is filled in from the germline J gene. This chain links TRBV6-1 with TRBJ1-2; 7 bases map to TRBD1. The length of the CDR3 is 16 residues. CDR1 and CDR2 (germline): MNHNS, SASEGT. V was clipped by 4 bases and J by 2 bases; unmatched bases: 10. CDR3 protein: CASSGRRGGANYGYTF. The covered CDR3 bases are TGTGCCAGCAGTGGCAGACGAGGGGGCGCAAACTATGGC.

About this clone itself: The read terminates 3 residues ahead of where the CDR3 ends, so the germline J gene completes it. V usage is TRBV7-2 and J usage is TRBJ1-1; no firm D call. Germline V CDR1 and CDR2: SGHTA, FQGNSA. Trimming left V 7 bases short and J 0 bases short, with 6 bases between. The CDR3 loop spans 12 amino acids. The CDR3 loop is CASKGMNTEAFF. CDR3 DNA, as far as it was read: TGTGCCAGCAAAGGTATGAACACTGAA.

Comment on this clone: Additional DNA sequences in this sample encode the identical CDR3. The CDR3 bases that were read are TGTGCCAGCTCCCCCCTAGGGGGGGTCGGTATCTACGAG. It translates to CASSPLGGVGIYE. The whole CDR3 reads CASSPLGGVGIYEQYF. V usage is TRBV18 and J usage is TRBJ2-7, with a tentative D call TRBD2 (7 bases). The read comes to an end 3 residues before the CDR3 does, leaving the germline J gene to fill in the end. Trimming pared 6 bases from V and 3 bases from J, leaving 21 bases between. CDR3 length: 16 amino acids. Germline assignment: CDR1 KGHSH and CDR2 LQKENI.

Points on this clone: The observed sequence ends 3 residues before the CDR3 terminus, with the missing tail filled in from the germline J gene. The chain uses TRBV6-2 or TRBV6-3 and TRBJ1-1; D perhaps matches TRBD1 (6 bases). Germline V CDR1 and CDR2: MNHEY, SVGEGT. Trimming left V 5 bases short and J 2 bases short, with 12 bases between. The CDR3 is 14 residues long. The CDR3 sequence: CASSRGAANTEAFF. The CDR3 bases that were read are TGTGCCAGCAGTCGGGGGGCGGCCAACACTGAA.

Remarks on this clone: The sequenced fragment ends 3 residues before the CDR3 boundary, so the rest is inferred from the germline J gene. The V gene is TRBV6-2 or TRBV6-3, the J gene TRBJ2-7, with 7 bases fitting TRBD1. Germline V gives CDR1 MNHEY, CDR2 SVGEGT. V lost 5 bases and J lost 0; bases outside the gene matches: 4. This CDR3 contains 14 residues. The CDR3 bases that were read are TGTGCCAGCAGTCCGACAGGGCCCTCCTACGAG. Translation gives CASSPTGPSYE. The entire CDR3 reads CASSPTGPSYEQYF.

As regards this clone: The CDR3 end is not reached by the read, which stops 3 residues before it; the germline J gene fills it in. V is TRBV6-2 or TRBV6-3 and J is TRBJ2-7, with D tentatively TRBD2 (5 bases). Trimming took off 11 bases at V and 6 bases at J, with 14 bases between the two ends. The germline V gene has CDR1 MNHEY and CDR2 SVGEGT. This CDR3 has 11 residues. The CDR3 sequence: CASRGVSEQYF. Incomplete CDR3 DNA: TGTGCCTCCCGGGGAGTGAGCGAG.

To note about this clone: The CDR3 extends 3 residues past the end of the read, so its final part is completed from the germline J gene. This sequence joins TRBV7-9 and TRBJ1-2; D is ambiguous. This CDR3 region has 13 residues. The V gene's germline CDR1 is SEHNR and CDR2 FQNEAQ (reference sequence). Trimming stripped 1 base from V and 7 bases from J, with 10 bases between. CDR3 in amino acids: CASSLDQDPGYTF. The part of the CDR3 DNA that was read is TGTGCCAGCAGCTTAGATCAGGATCCTGGC.